The present TCR beta chain was sequenced within a study of CD8 T cells in ankylosing spondylitis. This clonotype was seen only once. TCRdb re-analysed the 5' RACE reads in MiXCR, keeping a single row per CDR3 protein. The table includes about 250,000 distinct CDR3 sequences, 30% to 35% detected once. V was clipped by 5 bases and J by 0 bases, with 23 bases between them. This CDR3 has 18 residues. CDR1 and CDR2 from the germline V gene are MDHEN and SYDVKM. The sequence came from a male donor with ankylosing spondylitis or in good health (not recorded which). The chain employs TRBV28 and TRBJ2-7; D may be TRBD1 (6 bases). Material: blood, either unsorted or a sorted T cell fraction (not recorded which). In DNA, the CDR3 is TGTGCCAGCAGTCCCGAGGTGGGGCAGGGGACCAGCTCCTACGAGCAGTACTTC. This sequence encodes CASSPEVGQGTSSYEQYF. Together with reference TRBV28 and TRBJ2-7, the CDR3 gives the full variable domain: DVKVTQSSRYLVKRTGEKVFLECVQDMDHENMFWYRQDPGLGLRLIYFSYDVKMKEKGDIPEGYSVSREKKERFSLILESASTNQTSMYLCASSPEVGQGTSSYEQYFGPGTRLTVT.